This TCR beta chain originates from a study of shared clonotypes between healthy human individuals. Terminally differentiated effector memory CD45RA+ cells were excluded from the naive CD8 cells, which were CD45RO-negative and positively selected for CCR7. Deep-level settings were used for running the assay. In the original processing: Junction-only sequences without quality scores came from ImmunoSEQ, so filtering differed. Generated by immunoSEQ multiplex PCR, the TCRdb table keeps only in-frame clones and is missing some. Clone size and the V and J calls come from that table; the DNA yielded D and trimming. The table has 1.5 million to 2.5 million clones, 85% to 95% seen once. Germline CDR1 and CDR2: LGHNA and YSLEER. The CDR3 length is 17 residues. Trimming removed 0 bases from V and 3 bases from J, with 15 bases in between.

The TCR comes from a man between 18 and 29 years old in good health. This chain joins TRBV4-3 and TRBJ2-1; perhaps TRBD1 as D (6 bases). Sequencing was carried out using naive CD8+ T cells sorted from blood. The CDR3 sequence: CASSQDWAGTNYNEQFF. The CDR3 DNA sequence: TGCGCCAGCAGCCAAGACTGGGCTGGGACAAACTACAATGAGCAGTTCTTC.